This TCR beta chain was sequenced during a study of cytomegalovirus exposure and HLA in healthy donors. This clone was recorded a few times. Its antigen is still unknown. The germline gene is not matched at one end of the junction; a read error may be the cause. This CDR3 is 18 amino acids long. Germline assignment: CDR1 SSHAT and CDR2 FNYEAQ (reference sequence). Researchers ran the PCR with 60 Vbeta and 13 Jbeta primers. Study processing details: Later reanalysis found around 80 million unique TCR beta chains, around 11 million of them shared. The method was immunoSEQ multiplex PCR; TCRdb's version includes in-frame clones alone and lacks a portion of them. That table gives V, J and clone size, and the DNA gave D and trimming. The sample lists 140,000 or so clones, 75% to 90% occurring once. Points from the study as a whole: On later analysis, the bulk of CMV-associated TCR beta chains appeared to be HLA-restricted. Differences between HLA loci emerged in a later analysis of TCR association rates, with DRB1 most and HLA-C fewest. One later analysis reportedly identified an Asian-associated ancestry cluster that showed fewer N-insertions than the approximately 670-donor mean.

The source material was PBMCs. This TCR derives from a female donor in good health and CMV-seronegative. The V call is TRBV7-7, the J call TRBJ2-1, with 13 nucleotides matching TRBD2. CDR3 sequence reads: CASSQRVPAGTSGAEQFF. CDR3 nucleotide sequence: TGTGCTAGCAGCCAGAGGGTCCCCGCCGGGACTAGCGGGGCTGAGCAGTTCTTC. The whole variable domain, filled in from reference TRBV7-7 and TRBJ2-1, reads GAGVSQSPRYKVTKRGQDVTLRCDPISSHATLYWYQQALGQGPEFLTYFNYEAQPDKSGLPSDRFSAERPEGSISTLTIQRTEQRDSAMYRCASSQRVPAGTSGAEQFFGPGTRLTVL.